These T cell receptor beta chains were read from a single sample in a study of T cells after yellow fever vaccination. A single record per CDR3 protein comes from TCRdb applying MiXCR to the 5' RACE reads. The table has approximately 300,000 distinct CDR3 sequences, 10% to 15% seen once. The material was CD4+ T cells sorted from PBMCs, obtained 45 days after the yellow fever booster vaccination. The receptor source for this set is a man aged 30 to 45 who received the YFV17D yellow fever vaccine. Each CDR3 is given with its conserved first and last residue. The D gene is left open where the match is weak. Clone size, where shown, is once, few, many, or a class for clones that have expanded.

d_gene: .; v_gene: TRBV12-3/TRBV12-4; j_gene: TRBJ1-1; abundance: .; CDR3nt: TGTGCCAGCAGTTTACAGGCCACGATGAGCACTGAAGCTTTCTTT; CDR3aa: CASSLQATMSTEAFF
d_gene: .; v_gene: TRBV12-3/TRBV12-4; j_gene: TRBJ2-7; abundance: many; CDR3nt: TGTGCCAGCAGTTTACGCAAGGCAGCGTTCCACGAGCAGTACTTC; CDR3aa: CASSLRKAAFHEQYF
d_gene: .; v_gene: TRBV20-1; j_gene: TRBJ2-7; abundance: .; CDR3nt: TGCAGTGCTAGGGATCTATTAGCGCCCACCTACGAGCAGTACTTC; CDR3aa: CSARDLLAPTYEQYF
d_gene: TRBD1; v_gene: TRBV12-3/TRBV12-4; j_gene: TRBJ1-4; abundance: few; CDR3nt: TGTGCCAGCAGTCTATCCGGGACAGGGGCCGAAAAACTGTTTTTT; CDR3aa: CASSLSGTGAEKLFF
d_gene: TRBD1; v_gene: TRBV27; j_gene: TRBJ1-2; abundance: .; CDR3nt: TGTGCCAGCAGTTCAAACAGGGGAGAGAGGGGCTACACCTTC; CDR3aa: CASSSNRGERGYTF
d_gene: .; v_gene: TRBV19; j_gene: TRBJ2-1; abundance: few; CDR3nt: TGTGCCAGTACCAGAAGTCCGGGCAATGAGCAGTTCTTC; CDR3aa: CASTRSPGNEQFF
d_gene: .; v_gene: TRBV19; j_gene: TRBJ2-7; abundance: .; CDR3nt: TGTGCCAGTAGTATTACAGGACCACTCCCCTCCTACGAGCAGTACTTC; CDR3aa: CASSITGPLPSYEQYF
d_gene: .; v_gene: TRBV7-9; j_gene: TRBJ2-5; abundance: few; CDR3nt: TGTGCCAGCAGCTTATTTCAGGGAGAAGAGACCCAGTACTTC; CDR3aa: CASSLFQGEETQYF
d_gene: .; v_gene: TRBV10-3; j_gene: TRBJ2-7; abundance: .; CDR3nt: TGTGCCACCCATGAGTCAAACTACGAGCAGTACTTC; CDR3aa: CATHESNYEQYF
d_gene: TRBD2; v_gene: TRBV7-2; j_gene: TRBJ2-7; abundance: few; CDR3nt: TGTGCCAGCAGCGCCACTAGCGGGAGTTATCCCGAGCAGTACTTC; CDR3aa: CASSATSGSYPEQYF
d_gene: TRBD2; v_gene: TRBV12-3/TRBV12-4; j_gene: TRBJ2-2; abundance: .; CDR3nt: TGTGCCAGCAGTTTCCTAGGCCCATTGGGGCTAGCGGGAGGTACCGGGGAGCTGTTTTTT; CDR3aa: CASSFLGPLGLAGGTGELFF
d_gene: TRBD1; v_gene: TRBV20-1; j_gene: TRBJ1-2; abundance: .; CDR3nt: TGCAGTGCTAGTTCGCGGCAGGGGGCGGGCTATGGCTACACCTTC; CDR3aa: CSASSRQGAGYGYTF
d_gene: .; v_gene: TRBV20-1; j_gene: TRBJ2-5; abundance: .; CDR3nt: TGCAGTGCTCCCAAAGTCGAGGGGGGGACCCAGTACTTC; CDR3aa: CSAPKVEGGTQYF
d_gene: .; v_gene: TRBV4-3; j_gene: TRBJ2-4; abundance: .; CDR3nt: TGCGCCAGCAGCCAGGGGACTTTAGCCAAAAACATTCAGTACTTC; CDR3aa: CASSQGTLAKNIQYF
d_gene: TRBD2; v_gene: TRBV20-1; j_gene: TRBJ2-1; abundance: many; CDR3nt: TGCAGTGCTTCCCCCGGGACTAACCCCGCGTGGCAGTTCTTC; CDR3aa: CSASPGTNPAWQFF
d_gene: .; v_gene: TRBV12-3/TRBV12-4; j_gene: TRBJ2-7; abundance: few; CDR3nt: TGTGCCAGCAGTCGATCCCAACCGGGACTCCTGACCTACGAGCAGTACTTC; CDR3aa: CASSRSQPGLLTYEQYF
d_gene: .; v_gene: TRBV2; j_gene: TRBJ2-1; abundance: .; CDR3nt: TGTGCCAGCGATGGGGGGCGCTACAATGAGCAGTTCTTC; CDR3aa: CASDGGRYNEQFF
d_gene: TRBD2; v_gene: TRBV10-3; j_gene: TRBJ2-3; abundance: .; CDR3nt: TGTGCCACCATGACTAGCGGGTTCACAGATACGCAGTATTTT; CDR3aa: CATMTSGFTDTQYF
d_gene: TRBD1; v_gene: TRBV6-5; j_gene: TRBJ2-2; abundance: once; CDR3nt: TGTGCCAAGAACAGGGGGCTTTATAACACCGGGGAGCTGTTTTTT; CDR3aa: CAKNRGLYNTGELFF
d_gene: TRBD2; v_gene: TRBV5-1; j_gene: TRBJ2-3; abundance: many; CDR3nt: TGCGCCAGCAGCGAAAGGACTAGCGGGAGAACAGATACGCAGTATTTT; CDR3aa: CASSERTSGRTDTQYF
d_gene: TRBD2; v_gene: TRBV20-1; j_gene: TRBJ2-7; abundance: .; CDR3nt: TGCAGTGCTAGAGATGGGGGGGGTGACCGGCAGTACTTC; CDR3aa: CSARDGGGDRQYF
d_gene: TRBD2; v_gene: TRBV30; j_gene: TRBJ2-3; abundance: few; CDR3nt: TGTGCCTGGAGTGCCGGTATAATAGCGGGAGGGGTAGATACGCAGTATTTT; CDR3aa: CAWSAGIIAGGVDTQYF
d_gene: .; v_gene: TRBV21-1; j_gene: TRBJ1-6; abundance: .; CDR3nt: TGTGCCAGCAGCACTAAGGGCCGGTTTTCACCCCTCCACTTT; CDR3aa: CASSTKGRFSPLHF
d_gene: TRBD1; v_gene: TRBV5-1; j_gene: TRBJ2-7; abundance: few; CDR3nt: TGCGCCAGCAGCCGGTGGTTGGGACAGGGGATTAATACCTCCTACGAGCAGTACTTC; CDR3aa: CASSRWLGQGINTSYEQYF
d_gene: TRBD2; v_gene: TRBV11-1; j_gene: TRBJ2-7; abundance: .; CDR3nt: TGTGCCAGCAGCTGGGTCCCGGGACTAGCGGGAGAAGTAAACGAGCAGTACTTC; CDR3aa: CASSWVPGLAGEVNEQYF
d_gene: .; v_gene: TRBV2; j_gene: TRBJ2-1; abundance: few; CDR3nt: TGTGCCAGCAGTGATAGGGGGGTCGAGCAGTTCTTC; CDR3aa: CASSDRGVEQFF
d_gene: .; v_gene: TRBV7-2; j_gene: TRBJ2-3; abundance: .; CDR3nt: TGTGCCGAAGCGGGCTCCACAGATACGCAGTATTTT; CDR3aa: CAEAGSTDTQYF
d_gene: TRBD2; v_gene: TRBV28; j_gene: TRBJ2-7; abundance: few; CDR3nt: TGTGCCAGCCTTAGCGGGTTCTCCTACGAGCAGTACTTC; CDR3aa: CASLSGFSYEQYF
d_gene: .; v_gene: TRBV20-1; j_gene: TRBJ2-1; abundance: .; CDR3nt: TGCAGTGCTAGTAAGGGCCCCTTGGCTTACAATGAGCAGTTCTTC; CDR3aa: CSASKGPLAYNEQFF
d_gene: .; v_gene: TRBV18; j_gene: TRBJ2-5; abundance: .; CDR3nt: TGTGCCAGCTCACCTACAGAGGAAGAGACCCAGTACTTC; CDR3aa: CASSPTEEETQYF
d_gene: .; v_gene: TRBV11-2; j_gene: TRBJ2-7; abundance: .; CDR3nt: TGTGCCAGCAGCCCGAGGGCAGGGTGGGAGCAGTACTTC; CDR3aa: CASSPRAGWEQYF
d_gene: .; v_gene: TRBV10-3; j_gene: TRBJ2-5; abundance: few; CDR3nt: TGTGCCATCTCGCGGGACTCCAACCAAGAGACCCAGTACTTC; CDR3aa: CAISRDSNQETQYF